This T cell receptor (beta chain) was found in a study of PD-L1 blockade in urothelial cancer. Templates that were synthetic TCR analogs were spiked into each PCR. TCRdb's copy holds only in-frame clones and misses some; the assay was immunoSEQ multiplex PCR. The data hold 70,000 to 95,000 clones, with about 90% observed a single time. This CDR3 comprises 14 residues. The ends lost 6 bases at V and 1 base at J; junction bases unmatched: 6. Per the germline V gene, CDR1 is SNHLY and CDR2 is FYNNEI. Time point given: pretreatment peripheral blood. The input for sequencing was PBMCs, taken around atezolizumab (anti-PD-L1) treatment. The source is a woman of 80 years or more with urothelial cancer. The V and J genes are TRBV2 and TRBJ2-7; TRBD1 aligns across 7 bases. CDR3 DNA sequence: TGTGCCAGCAGGACCCGGGACAGTTCCTACGAGCAGTACTTC. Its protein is CASRTRDSSYEQYF.